The 21 T cell receptor beta chains listed next were all sequenced from one sample in a study of blood T cell repertoires in COVID-19. Profiled with immunoSEQ multiplex PCR; TCRdb holds only in-frame clones, not every one. Of approximately 440,000 clones listed, around 90% are singletons. The sequencing input was PBMCs or T cells enriched from blood (not recorded which). Receptor source: a man aged 18 to 29 who had recovered from COVID-19.

The V call is TRBV10-3, the J call TRBJ1-1, with D tentatively TRBD1 (6 bases). V was shortened by 8 bases and J by 3 bases, with 16 bases between the two germline ends. The germline gives CDR1 ENHRY, CDR2 SYGVKD. The CDR3 covers 14 residues. The CDR3 coding sequence is TGTGCCATCGGCGGGGGCGCGAAGGACACTGAAGCTTTCTTT. This translates into CAIGGGAKDTEAFF.

The rearrangement joins TRBV4-2 to TRBJ2-5; D is ambiguous. The CDR3 is 14 amino acids. Germline lookup yields CDR1 LGHNA and CDR2 YNFKEQ. The germline V and J ends were trimmed by 1 base and 2 bases, with 8 bases remaining between them. The CDR3 sequence is CASSQGAQQETQYF. DNA for the CDR3: TGTGCCAGCAGCCAAGGGGCGCAGCAAGAGACCCAGTACTTC.

The chain is built from TRBV3-1 (or the pseudogene TRBV3-2) and TRBJ2-2, with 8 bases identical to TRBD2. The V and J ends lost 4 bases and 6 bases, in that order; junction bases with no gene match: 7. CDR3 length equals 15 residues. Germline CDR1 LGHDT, CDR2 YNNKEL (reference sequence). Here the CDR3 DNA reads TGTGCCAGCAGCCGTGGACTAGCCGAAGCCGGGGAGCTGTTTTTT. Its protein product is CASSRGLAEAGELFF.

The CDR3 DNA reads as TGCGCCAGCAGCCAAGATCGCCCGAGAAACTATGGCTACACCTTC. It specifies CASSQDRPRNYGYTF. This chain connects TRBV4-1 to TRBJ1-2; D is unresolved. Germline CDR1 is MGHRA and CDR2 is YSYEKL. The CDR3 runs 15 residues. Trimming removed 0 bases at V and 2 bases at J, with 10 bases between.

DNA for the CDR3: TGTGCCAGCAGTTTACAGGGGTTAATTCAGGCTTTCTTT. It yields the protein CASSLQGLIQAFF. The gene calls are TRBV7-9 and TRBJ1-1; 7 bases match TRBD1. The CDR3 has 13 amino acids. Trimming at V came to 6 bases and at J to 11 bases, leaving 12 bases not matched to a gene. Germline V lookup: CDR1 SEHNR, CDR2 FQNEAQ (reference sequence).

The chain joins TRBV15 to TRBJ1-1; unclear D gene. The CDR3 is 15 amino acids. The V gene lost 0 bases and the J gene lost 0 bases, with 8 bases spanning the gap. Per germline, CDR1 LNHNV and CDR2 YYDKDF (reference sequence). The CDR3 coding sequence is TGTGCCACCAGCAGAGATTGGCGGTTGAACACTGAAGCTTTCTTT. It is translated as CATSRDWRLNTEAFF.

This clone was found once. J is TRBJ1-2 and V is TRBV7-9; weak D call: TRBD1 (6 bases). The CDR3 is 13 amino acids. Trimming pared 5 bases from V and 3 bases from J, leaving 10 bases between. Germline assignment: CDR1 SEHNR and CDR2 FQNEAQ (reference sequence). The CDR3 loop is CASSRGEHYGYTF. CDR3 DNA: TGTGCCAGCAGCAGGGGGGAGCACTATGGCTACACCTTC.

The sample holds many counts of this clone. This chain connects TRBV5-1 to TRBJ1-3, with D maybe TRBD1 (6 bases). This CDR3 has 17 residues. Trimming left V 5 bases short and J 0 bases short, with 18 bases between. The germline CDR1 and CDR2 sequences are SGHRS and YFSETQ. The CDR3 spells CASRPGGGGGSGNTIYF. The CDR3 nucleotides read TGCGCCAGCAGACCGGGCGGGGGCGGAGGCTCTGGAAACACCATATATTTT.

The gene calls are TRBV19 and TRBJ2-5, with D tentatively TRBD1 (6 bases). Germline CDR1 reads LNHDA; CDR2 reads SQIVND (reference sequence). The CDR3 extends over 15 amino acids. V lost 4 bases to trimming and J lost 1 base, with 13 bases between them. The CDR3 bases are TGTGCCAGTAGTACACCAGGGGCTCCCCAAGAGACCCAGTACTTC. This codes for CASSTPGAPQETQYF.

The sample holds one count of this clone. The rearrangement links TRBV5-8 to TRBJ1-2, with D unresolved. Trimming removed 0 bases at V and 6 bases at J, with 6 bases between. CDR1 and CDR2 (germline): SGHTS, YDEGEE. This CDR3 comprises 12 residues. In nucleotides, the CDR3 is TGTGCCAGCAGCTTGGTCGGGGATGGCTACACCTTC. It translates to CASSLVGDGYTF.

V gene TRBV29-1 combines with J gene TRBJ1-1; D is uncertain. Trimming removed 3 bases at V and 6 bases at J, with 5 bases between. The CDR3 totals 10 residues. The germline gives CDR1 SQVTM, CDR2 ANQGSEA. CDR3 DNA sequence: TGCAGCGTTGATGTAGCTGAAGCTTTCTTT. Protein product: CSVDVAEAFF.

As regards this clone: The identical CDR3 is also encoded by other nucleotide sequences in the sample. The chain combines TRBV10-3 with TRBJ1-1; a possible D gene is TRBD1 (5 bases). Trimming stripped 4 bases from V and 0 bases from J, with 9 bases between. The CDR3 is 14 amino acids. Per germline, CDR1 ENHRY and CDR2 SYGVKD. CDR3 in DNA: TGTGCCATCAGTGGTCAGGGTCTGAACACTGAAGCTTTCTTT. Translation: CAISGQGLNTEAFF.

The chain's CDR3 is CASSRETGGVLGYTF. DNA for the CDR3: TGTGCCAGCAGCCGTGAGACAGGGGGCGTGCTTGGCTACACCTTC. The chain joins TRBV6-5 to TRBJ1-2, with TRBD1 identical over 10 bases. There are 15 residues in the CDR3. Germline CDR1 is MNHEY and CDR2 is SVGAGI. V lost 6 bases to trimming and J lost 7 bases; unmatched junction nucleotides: 11.

This clone was seen just once. The V and J genes are TRBV29-1 and TRBJ2-7, with D maybe TRBD1 (5 bases). Deletions cut 6 bases from V and 6 bases from J, with 12 bases between. The germline V gene encodes CDR1 SQVTM and CDR2 ANQGSEA. This CDR3 spans 11 amino acids. CDR3 nucleotide sequence: TGCAGCGTAGGGCAGGGTTCCGAGCAGTACTTC. This gives the protein CSVGQGSEQYF.

This sequence joins TRBV11-2 and TRBJ1-2; D not certain. The germline V and J ends were trimmed by 8 bases and 0 bases, with 10 bases remaining between them. Per the germline V gene, CDR1 is SGHAT and CDR2 is FQNNGV. This CDR3 has 13 amino acids. The chain's CDR3 is CASGSLANYGYTF. The CDR3 DNA is TGTGCCAGCGGCAGCCTAGCTAACTATGGCTACACCTTC.

The V call is TRBV6-1, the J call TRBJ1-3; a weak D match, TRBD1 (5 bases). The CDR3 runs 16 residues. Trimming took off 2 bases at V and 0 bases at J, with 11 bases between the two ends. The germline gives CDR1 MNHNS, CDR2 SASEGT. In DNA form, the CDR3 reads TGTGCCAGCAGTGAACGGGGGTGGAGCTCTGGAAACACCATATATTTT. Its translation: CASSERGWSSGNTIYF.

V is TRBV3-1 (or the pseudogene TRBV3-2) and J is TRBJ2-7; D is perhaps TRBD1 (6 bases). The CDR3 contains 13 residues. The V and J ends lost 4 bases and 0 bases respectively, with 7 bases between them. Per germline, CDR1 LGHDT and CDR2 YNNKEL (reference sequence). This CDR3 is CASSRTVSYEQYF. CDR3 DNA: TGTGCCAGCAGCCGGACAGTCTCCTACGAGCAGTACTTC.

The CDR3 loop reads CASRSTGGNEKLFF. The CDR3 nucleotides read TGTGCCAGCAGGTCCACAGGGGGGAATGAAAAACTGTTTTTT. The chain uses TRBV7-9 and TRBJ1-4; the match to TRBD1 covers 8 bases. The CDR3 totals 14 residues. The trim removed 6 bases at V and 5 bases at J, leaving 5 bases unmatched. Germline V lookup: CDR1 SEHNR, CDR2 FQNEAQ (reference sequence).

In this sample, this clone turned up a few times. This sample includes further DNA sequences coding for the same CDR3. The rearrangement uses TRBV3-1 (or the pseudogene TRBV3-2) and TRBJ1-1; D might be TRBD1 (5 bases). V was cut by 4 bases and J by 1 base, with 10 bases left in between. The CDR3 runs to 14 residues. In germline, CDR1 is LGHDT, CDR2 YNNKEL (reference sequence). DNA of the CDR3: TGTGCCAGCAGCCTAGGGGCAGGGAACACTGAAGCTTTCTTT. Protein sequence: CASSLGAGNTEAFF.

This clone was recorded only once. This chain joins TRBV6-6 and TRBJ1-2; possible D gene TRBD1, 5 bases. Trimming stripped 4 bases from V and 2 bases from J, with 17 bases between. Germline-derived CDR1 and CDR2 are MNHNY and SVGAGI (reference sequence). This CDR3 has 16 residues. DNA for the CDR3: TGTGCCAGCAGTTCCACAATTAGGGGCAACAACTATGGCTACACCTTC. This encodes CASSSTIRGNNYGYTF.

The chain has TRBV5-1 and TRBJ2-2; 7 nucleotides agree with TRBD2. Germline CDR1 SGHRS, CDR2 YFSETQ. V dropped 4 bases and J dropped 4; count of bases not matched to a gene: 7. CDR3 length: 15 amino acids. The CDR3 reads CASSRGGGGTGELFF. In DNA, the CDR3 is TGCGCCAGCAGCCGGGGCGGGGGAGGCACCGGGGAGCTGTTTTTT.